A selection of T cell receptor beta chains follows, all from one sample in a study of beta chain features in type 1 diabetes. Profiled with immunoSEQ multiplex PCR; TCRdb holds only in-frame clones, not every one. The table lists approximately 250,000 clones, 11% of them singletons. Specimen: naive CD4+ T cells from blood. The receptors were gathered from a man aged 30 to 39 with type 1 diabetes. The CDR3 runs from the conserved cysteine through the conserved F or W. Fields, in order: V gene, J gene, D gene, clone size, CDR3 DNA, CDR3 protein. The D gene is left open where the match is weak. Size values are once, few and many counts, or a class for expanded clones, and some rows have none.

v_gene: TRBV7-9
j_gene: TRBJ2-5
d_gene: .
abundance: .
CDR3nt: TGTGCCAGCAGGACAGTATCGGAGACCCAGTACTTC
CDR3aa: CASRTVSETQYF

v_gene: TRBV7-2
j_gene: TRBJ2-7
d_gene: .
abundance: .
CDR3nt: TGTGCCAGCAGCTTCCTAATGGACGAGCAGTACTTC
CDR3aa: CASSFLMDEQYF

v_gene: TRBV2
j_gene: TRBJ1-3
d_gene: TRBD1
abundance: .
CDR3nt: TGTGCCAGCAGTCCGGACAGGGGTAGAAACACCATATATTTT
CDR3aa: CASSPDRGRNTIYF

v_gene: TRBV9
j_gene: TRBJ1-1
d_gene: .
abundance: .
CDR3nt: TGTGCCAGCAGCGTATGGGGGGGATCGAACACTGAAGCTTTCTTT
CDR3aa: CASSVWGGSNTEAFF

v_gene: TRBV29-1
j_gene: TRBJ2-5
d_gene: TRBD1
abundance: few
CDR3nt: TGCAGCGTCGCTACGGGACAGCAAGAGACCCAGTACTTC
CDR3aa: CSVATGQQETQYF

v_gene: TRBV2
j_gene: TRBJ2-2
d_gene: TRBD1
abundance: .
CDR3nt: TGTGCCAGCAGCCTGACAGGGTCCGGGGAGCTGTTTTTT
CDR3aa: CASSLTGSGELFF

v_gene: TRBV9
j_gene: TRBJ1-4
d_gene: .
abundance: few
CDR3nt: TGTGCCAGCAGCGAGAGGTCAGGGGACGAAAAACTGTTTTTT
CDR3aa: CASSERSGDEKLFF

v_gene: TRBV27
j_gene: TRBJ1-2
d_gene: .
abundance: few
CDR3nt: TGTGCCAGCAGTTTTGGCGGATTCTATGGCTACACCTTC
CDR3aa: CASSFGGFYGYTF

v_gene: TRBV5-1
j_gene: TRBJ2-3
d_gene: TRBD1
abundance: .
CDR3nt: TGCGCCAGCATACGGGACAGCAGCACAGATACGCAGTATTTT
CDR3aa: CASIRDSSTDTQYF

v_gene: TRBV7-2
j_gene: TRBJ2-5
d_gene: .
abundance: .
CDR3nt: TGTGCCAGCAGCCTTCTCTCGACAGTACAGACCCAGTACTTC
CDR3aa: CASSLLSTVQTQYF

v_gene: TRBV2
j_gene: TRBJ2-5
d_gene: TRBD2
abundance: .
CDR3nt: TGTGCCAGCAGTGAAATACTAGCGGGGGGCTTACAAGAGACCCAGTACTTC
CDR3aa: CASSEILAGGLQETQYF

v_gene: TRBV6-6
j_gene: TRBJ2-5
d_gene: TRBD1
abundance: few
CDR3nt: TGTGCCAGCAGGAGGAACAGGGGCTCCATGGAGACCCAGTACTTC
CDR3aa: CASRRNRGSMETQYF

v_gene: TRBV5-1
j_gene: TRBJ1-4
d_gene: .
abundance: .
CDR3nt: TGCGCCAGCAGCGACGGGGTTGCAACTAATGAAAAACTGTTTTTT
CDR3aa: CASSDGVATNEKLFF

v_gene: TRBV7-9
j_gene: TRBJ2-6
d_gene: .
abundance: .
CDR3nt: TGTGCCAGCACCGAAGAGTTCTCTGGGGCCAACGTCCTGACTTTC
CDR3aa: CASTEEFSGANVLTF

v_gene: TRBV6-1
j_gene: TRBJ1-5
d_gene: TRBD1
abundance: .
CDR3nt: TGTGCCAGCAGTGGGACAGGGGATCAGCCCCAGCATTTT
CDR3aa: CASSGTGDQPQHF

v_gene: TRBV5-4
j_gene: TRBJ2-5
d_gene: .
abundance: .
CDR3nt: TGTGCCAGCAGCTTGGACAGCTCGAGGACCCAGTACTTC
CDR3aa: CASSLDSSRTQYF

v_gene: TRBV7-2
j_gene: TRBJ1-4
d_gene: .
abundance: .
CDR3nt: TGTGCCAGCAAGAGGGCTGCTAATGAAAAACTGTTTTTT
CDR3aa: CASKRAANEKLFF

v_gene: TRBV29-1
j_gene: TRBJ1-1
d_gene: .
abundance: few
CDR3nt: TGCAGCGCCCATGAGAGACAGCTGAACACTGAAGCTTTCTTT
CDR3aa: CSAHERQLNTEAFF

v_gene: TRBV28
j_gene: TRBJ2-1
d_gene: TRBD2
abundance: .
CDR3nt: TGTGCCAGCAGTGCTAGCGGGGGGAACAATGAGCAGTTCTTC
CDR3aa: CASSASGGNNEQFF

v_gene: TRBV7-3
j_gene: TRBJ1-5
d_gene: .
abundance: few
CDR3nt: TGTGCCAGCAGCTCGCGGGGACCCATCGAGCCCCAGCATTTT
CDR3aa: CASSSRGPIEPQHF

v_gene: TRBV4-3
j_gene: TRBJ2-1
d_gene: TRBD2
abundance: .
CDR3nt: TGCGCCAGCAGCCAACGGCTAGCGGGGGGCTACAATGAGCAGTTCTTC
CDR3aa: CASSQRLAGGYNEQFF

v_gene: TRBV12-5
j_gene: TRBJ2-1
d_gene: TRBD1
abundance: few
CDR3nt: TGTGCTAGTGCCTACGGGCAGGGGGCCTACAATGAGCAGTTCTTC
CDR3aa: CASAYGQGAYNEQFF

v_gene: TRBV5-1
j_gene: TRBJ2-5
d_gene: .
abundance: few
CDR3nt: TGCGCCAGCAGCTCGGTGGAGACCCAGTACTTC
CDR3aa: CASSSVETQYF

v_gene: TRBV21-1
j_gene: TRBJ2-5
d_gene: .
abundance: few
CDR3nt: TGTGCCAGCAGCAAAGTTGGGAACGGGGGGGCAGAGACCCAGTACTTC
CDR3aa: CASSKVGNGGAETQYF